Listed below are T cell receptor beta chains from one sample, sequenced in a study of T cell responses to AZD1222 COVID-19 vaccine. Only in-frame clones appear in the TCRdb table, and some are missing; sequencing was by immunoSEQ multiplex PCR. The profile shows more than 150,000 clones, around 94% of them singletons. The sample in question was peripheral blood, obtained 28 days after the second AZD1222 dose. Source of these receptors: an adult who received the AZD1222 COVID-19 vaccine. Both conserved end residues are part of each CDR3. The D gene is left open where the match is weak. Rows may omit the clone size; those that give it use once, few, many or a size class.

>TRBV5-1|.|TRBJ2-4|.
TGCGCCAGCAGCCTTTATGGGCCGGTAGCCAAAAACATTCAGTACTTC
CASSLYGPVAKNIQYF
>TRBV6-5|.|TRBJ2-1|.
TGTGCCAGCAGCTATGGGAGGTACAATGAGCAGTTCTTC
CASSYGRYNEQFF
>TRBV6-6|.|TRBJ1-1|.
TGTGCCAGCATTTTAAGGGGGGGAGCTTTCTTT
CASILRGGAFF
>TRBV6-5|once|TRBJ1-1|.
TGTGCCAGCGGACTTACACGAGCTTTCTTT
CASGLTRAFF
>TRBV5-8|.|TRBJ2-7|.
TGTGCCAGCAGCTTGGGGCGGCAGGGGAAAGAGCAGTACTTC
CASSLGRQGKEQYF
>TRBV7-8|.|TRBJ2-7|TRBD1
TGTGCCAGCAGCCCGGGACAGGGGGCATCGAAAGCATGGGGTTCCTACGAGCAGTACTTC
CASSPGQGASKAWGSYEQYF
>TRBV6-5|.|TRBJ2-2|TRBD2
TGTGCCAGCAGTTACGCAACTAGCGGGGTGACCGGGGAGCTGTTTTTT
CASSYATSGVTGELFF
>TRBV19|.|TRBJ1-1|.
TGTGCCAGTAGTATCTGGGGTACGAGGTCGAACACTGAAGCTTTCTTT
CASSIWGTRSNTEAFF
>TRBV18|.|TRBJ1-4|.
TGTGCCAGCTCACCCCGGATCCCCCGGGAGGCTTCAACTAATGAAAAACTGTTTTTT
CASSPRIPREASTNEKLFF
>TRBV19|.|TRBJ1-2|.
TGTGCCAGTACGTCCGAGTATAACTATGGCTACACCTTC
CASTSEYNYGYTF
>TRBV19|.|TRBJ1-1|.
TGTGCCAGTAGTATTATAGGGTTTGAAGCTTTCTTT
CASSIIGFEAFF
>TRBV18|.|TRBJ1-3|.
TGTGCCAGCTCACTGGACAGCCGACACTCTGGAAACACCATATATTTT
CASSLDSRHSGNTIYF
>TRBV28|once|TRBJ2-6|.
TGTGCCAGCAGCTCCCCTGGGGCCAACGTCCTGACTTTC
CASSSPGANVLTF
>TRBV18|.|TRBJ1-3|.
TGTGCCAGCTCACCGTCGGGCCCAGGGACGGGGTCTGGAAACACCATATATTTT
CASSPSGPGTGSGNTIYF
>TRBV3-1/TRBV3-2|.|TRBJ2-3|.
TGTGCCAGCAGCCAAGTCACAGATACGCAGTATTTT
CASSQVTDTQYF
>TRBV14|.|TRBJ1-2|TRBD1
TGTGCCAGCAGCCGATTGGACAGGGCGGCTGGCTACACCTTC
CASSRLDRAAGYTF
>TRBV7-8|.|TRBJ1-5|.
TGTGCCAGCAGCTTAGTAACGGTCAATCAGCCCCAGCATTTT
CASSLVTVNQPQHF
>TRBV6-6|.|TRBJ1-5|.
TGTGCCAGCAGTTACGACACACAGACATCCAATCAGCCCCAGCATTTT
CASSYDTQTSNQPQHF
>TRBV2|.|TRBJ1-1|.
TGTGCCAGCAGGGGCCGAAGGGGGAACACTGAAGCTTTCTTT
CASRGRRGNTEAFF
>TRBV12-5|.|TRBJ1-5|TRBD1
TGTGCTAGTGGATCTGGGACAGGGGTTCAGCCCCAGCATTTT
CASGSGTGVQPQHF
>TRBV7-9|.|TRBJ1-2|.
TGTGCCAGCAGCTTAAGTAGGGTTGGTGGCTACACCTTC
CASSLSRVGGYTF
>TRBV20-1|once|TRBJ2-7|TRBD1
TGCAGTGCTGGGACAGGGATGGAGCAGTACTTC
CSAGTGMEQYF
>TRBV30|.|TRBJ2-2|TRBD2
TGTGCCTGGGGAGGGCCTAGCGGGCTCGGGGAGCTGTTTTTT
CAWGGPSGLGELFF